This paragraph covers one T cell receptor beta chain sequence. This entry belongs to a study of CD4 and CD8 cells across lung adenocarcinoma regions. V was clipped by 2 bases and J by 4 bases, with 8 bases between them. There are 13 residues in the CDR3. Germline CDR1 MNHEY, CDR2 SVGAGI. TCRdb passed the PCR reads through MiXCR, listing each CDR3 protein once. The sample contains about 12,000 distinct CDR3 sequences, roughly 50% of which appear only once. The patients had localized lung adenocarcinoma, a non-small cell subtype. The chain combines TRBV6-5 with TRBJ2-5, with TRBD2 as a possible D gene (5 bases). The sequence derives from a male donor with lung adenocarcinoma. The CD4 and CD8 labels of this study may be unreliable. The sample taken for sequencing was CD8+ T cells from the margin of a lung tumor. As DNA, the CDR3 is TGTGCCAGCAGTTACCTTCGGGGAGAGACCCAGTACTTC. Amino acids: CASSYLRGETQYF.